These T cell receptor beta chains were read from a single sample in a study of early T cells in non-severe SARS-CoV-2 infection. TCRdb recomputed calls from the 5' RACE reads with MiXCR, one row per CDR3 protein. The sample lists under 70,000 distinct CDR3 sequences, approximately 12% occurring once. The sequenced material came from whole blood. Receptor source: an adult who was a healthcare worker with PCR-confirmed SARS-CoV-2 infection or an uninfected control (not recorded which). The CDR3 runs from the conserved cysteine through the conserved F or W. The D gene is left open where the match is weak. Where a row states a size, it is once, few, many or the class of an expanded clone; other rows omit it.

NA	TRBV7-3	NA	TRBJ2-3	TGTGCCAGCAGCTGGGGGGCGCCGGGCACAGATACGCAGTATTTT	CASSWGAPGTDTQYF
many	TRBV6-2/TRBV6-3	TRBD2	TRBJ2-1	TGTGCCAGCAGTCAACTAGCGGGGGTTTATAGTGAGCAGTTCTTC	CASSQLAGVYSEQFF
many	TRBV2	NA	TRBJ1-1	TGTGCCAGCAGTGCGGACGGGAACACTGAAGCTTTCTTT	CASSADGNTEAFF
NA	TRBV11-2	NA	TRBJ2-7	TGTGCCAGCAGCTTTTGGGCAGCGGGCTACGAGCAGTACTTC	CASSFWAAGYEQYF
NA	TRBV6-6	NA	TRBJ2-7	TGTGCCAGCAGTGGGGGGACTGCTAGCTACGAGCAGTACTTC	CASSGGTASYEQYF
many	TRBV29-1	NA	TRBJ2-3	TGCAGCGTTGAAGTACCAGATACGCAGTATTTT	CSVEVPDTQYF
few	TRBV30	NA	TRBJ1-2	TGTGCCTGGAAGGACTGGAACTATGGCTACACCTTC	CAWKDWNYGYTF
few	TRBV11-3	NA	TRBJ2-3	TGTGCCAGCAGCTTAGGATTGAGGCTATCCAGGAGCAGCACAGATACGCAGTATTTT	CASSLGLRLSRSSTDTQYF
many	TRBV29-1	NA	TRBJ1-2	TGCAGCGTTGACAAGGGTGACTATGGCTACACCTTC	CSVDKGDYGYTF
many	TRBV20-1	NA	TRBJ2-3	TGCAGTGCTAGAGATTCTCAAGAAAGCACAGATACGCAGTATTTT	CSARDSQESTDTQYF
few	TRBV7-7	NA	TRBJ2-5	TGTGCTAGCAGCTTAGGAGGAACGGAGCAAGAGACCCAGTACTTC	CASSLGGTEQETQYF
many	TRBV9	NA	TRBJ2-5	TGTGCCAGCAGCTTAGGACTCATACAAGAGACCCAGTACTTC	CASSLGLIQETQYF
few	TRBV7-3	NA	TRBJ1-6	TGTGCCAGCAGCTTGGGGCCAGATCGTGGATCACCCCTCCACTTT	CASSLGPDRGSPLHF
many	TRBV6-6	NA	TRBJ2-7	TGTGCCAGCAGTTCTGAGTACGAGCAGTACTTC	CASSSEYEQYF
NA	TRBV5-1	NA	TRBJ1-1	TGCGCCAGCAGCCCAAGCCTAAACATGAACACTGAAGCTTTCTTT	CASSPSLNMNTEAFF
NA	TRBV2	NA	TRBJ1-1	TGTGCCAGCAGGACCTTACTCCGCGCTGAAGCTTTCTTT	CASRTLLRAEAFF